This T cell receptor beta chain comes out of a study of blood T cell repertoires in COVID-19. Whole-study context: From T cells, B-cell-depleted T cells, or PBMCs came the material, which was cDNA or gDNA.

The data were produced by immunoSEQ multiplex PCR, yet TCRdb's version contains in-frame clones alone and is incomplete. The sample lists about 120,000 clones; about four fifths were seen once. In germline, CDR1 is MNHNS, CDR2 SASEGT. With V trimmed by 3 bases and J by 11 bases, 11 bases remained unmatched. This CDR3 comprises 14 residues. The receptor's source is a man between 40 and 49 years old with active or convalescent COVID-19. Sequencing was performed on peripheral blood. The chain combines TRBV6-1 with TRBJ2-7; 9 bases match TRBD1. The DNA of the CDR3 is TGTGCCAGCAGTGAGAGCGGACAGGGGATTGGGAAGTACTTC. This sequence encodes CASSESGQGIGKYF.